These 30 T cell receptor beta chains were all obtained from the same sample, sequenced in a study of T cell repertoires in cytomegalovirus infection. TCRdb re-called the reads through MiXCR, storing one row per CDR3 protein. The table has a few hundred thousand distinct CDR3 sequences, more than 8% seen once. Sequencing was done on a sample of PBMCs. The receptor set was obtained from a human donor in good health (CMV status not recorded). Some clones in this sample may be carry-over from other donors' samples.

This clonotype was counted many times. The chain recombines TRBV28 with TRBJ1-1; D remains unclear. V shed 3 bases and J shed 1 base, with 9 bases lying between them. The CDR3 extends over 14 amino acids. Germline V gene data show CDR1 as MDHEN and CDR2 as SYDVKM. CDR3 DNA sequence: TGTGCCAGCAGTTTGCGGGTTACGAACACTGAAGCTTTCTTT. It specifies CASSLRVTNTEAFF.

This clonotype was counted at least ten times. This sequence joins TRBV15 and TRBJ2-5, with TRBD2 identical over 7 bases. Germline CDR1 is LNHNV and CDR2 is YYDKDF (reference sequence). This CDR3 has 15 residues. V lost 5 bases and J lost 6; bases outside the gene matches: 12. In DNA form, the CDR3 reads TGTGCCACCAGCCCTCGTGGGGGAGGGAGAAAGACCCAGTACTTC. Translating gives CATSPRGGGRKTQYF.

This clonotype was counted a few times. This rearrangement joins TRBV9 to TRBJ2-6; D is perhaps TRBD2 (7 bases). In germline, CDR1 is SGDLS, CDR2 YYNGEE. Trimming shortened V by 3 bases and J by 2 bases, and 21 bases separated the two germline ends. This CDR3 has 19 amino acids. CDR3 sequence reads: CASSGPWGGGSAGANVLTF. DNA for the CDR3: TGTGCCAGCAGCGGACCATGGGGGGGCGGGTCTGCTGGGGCCAACGTCCTGACTTTC.

This clonotype was found many times. This sequence joins TRBV6-1 and TRBJ2-7; 7 positions match TRBD2. The length of the CDR3 is 14 residues. Germline lookup yields CDR1 MNHNS and CDR2 SASEGT. V gave up 5 bases and J gave up 4 bases; unmatched junction bases: 8. CDR3 protein: CASSPSGEKYEQYF. As DNA, the CDR3 is TGTGCCAGCAGTCCTAGCGGAGAGAAATACGAGCAGTACTTC.

With regard to this clonotype: A much larger clonotype is one base distant, so this may be a read error. This chain connects TRBV6-2 or TRBV6-3 to TRBJ1-1; D unclear. The CDR3 is 14 residues long. Germline CDR1 and CDR2: MNHEY and SVGEGT. The CDR3 loop is CANSSSRQNTEAFF. The CDR3 DNA follows: TGTGCCAACAGTTCTTCACGACAGAACACTGAAGCTTTCTTT.

Concerning this clonotype itself: A junction end diverges from the germline sequence, so it may reflect a read error. J is TRBJ1-5 and V is TRBV4-1; TRBD1 matches 7 bases. Germline V gene sequence: CDR1 MGHRA, CDR2 YSYEKL. This CDR3 has 15 residues. CDR3 in DNA: TGTGCCAGCAGCCAGACAGGGTATAGCAATCAGCCCCAGCATTTT. Protein product: CASSQTGYSNQPQHF.

This clonotype has more than one count but fewer than ten. This chain uses TRBV29-1 with TRBJ2-7; TRBD1 matches at 7 bases. The length of the CDR3 is 15 residues. CDR1 is SQVTM and CDR2 is ANQGSEA in the germline V gene. The J segment lost 4 bases and the V segment lost 1 base, leaving 10 bases of the junction unmatched. CDR3 DNA sequence: TGCAGCGTTGAAGGGGTAGAGAACAGGGGTTACGAGCAGTACTTC. It encodes CSVEGVENRGYEQYF.

As regards this clonotype: A read error is likely, as this CDR3 ends without the conserved phenylalanine or tryptophan. The limits of the CDR3 on the DNA are not certain, so only TCRdb's listed CDR3 is given. This chain joins TRBV11-2 and TRBJ2-1; TRBD2, the table's D call, lacks a check against the DNA. The CDR3 is 13 amino acids in total, end residues counted. Germline V gene lookup returns CDR1 SGHAT and CDR2 FQNNGV. This chain's CDR3 is CASSSVLTGGEFL.

This clonotype was found many times. CDR3 residues: CASSPDRNLGYTF. The CDR3 DNA reads as TGTGCCAGCAGCCCGGACAGGAACCTTGGCTACACCTTC. The chain carries TRBV7-2 and TRBJ1-2, with 7 bases identical to TRBD1. The V gene's germline CDR1 is SGHTA and CDR2 FQGNSA. The junction had 7 bases not matched to a gene; V was cut back by 5 bases and J by 7 bases. The CDR3 loop spans 13 amino acids.

This clonotype was seen many times. The rearrangement uses TRBV7-2 and TRBJ2-1; 12 bases line up with TRBD2. The J segment lost 7 bases and the V segment lost 3 bases, leaving 4 bases of the junction unmatched. The CDR3 spans 15 residues. Germline V lookup: CDR1 SGHTA, CDR2 FQGNSA. CDR3 protein: CASSLTGLAGNEQFF. The CDR3 DNA follows: TGTGCCAGCAGCTTGACCGGACTAGCGGGAAATGAGCAGTTCTTC. The variable domain in full, with the rest retrieved from reference TRBV7-2 and TRBJ2-1, is GAGVSQSPSNKVTEKGKDVELRCDPISGHTALYWYRQSLGQGLEFLIYFQGNSAPDKSGLPSDRFSAERTGGSVSTLTIQRTQQEDSAVYLCASSLTGLAGNEQFFGPGTRLTVL.

There are many counts of this clonotype. The chain links TRBV20-1 to TRBJ2-1; D uncertain. Germline CDR1 DFQATT, CDR2 SNEGSKA (reference sequence). CDR3 length equals 14 residues. Trimming took 5 bases from V and 7 from J, leaving 18 bases between them. CDR3 protein: CSARSGSRVNEQFF. In DNA form, the CDR3 reads TGCAGTGCTCGTTCCGGGTCCCGAGTGAATGAGCAGTTCTTC.

This clonotype was observed many times. The gene calls are TRBV6-1 and TRBJ2-5; D possibly corresponds to TRBD1 (5 bases). Germline-derived CDR1 and CDR2 are MNHNS and SASEGT. The V end lost 2 bases, the J end lost 5 bases, and 18 bases lay between the germline ends. This CDR3 is built from 16 residues. This chain's CDR3 is CASSESGLGARETQYF. As DNA, the CDR3 is TGTGCCAGCAGTGAATCTGGTTTAGGGGCGCGGGAGACCCAGTACTTC.

This clonotype was seen repeatedly, ten times or more. The chain joins TRBV4-2 to TRBJ1-1; possible D gene TRBD1, 6 bases. The CDR3 runs 14 residues. Germline V gene data show CDR1 as LGHNA and CDR2 as YNFKEQ. The ends were cut back, 0 bases at V and 10 bases at J, with 15 bases in the middle. CDR3 nucleotides: TGTGCCAGCAGCCAAGATCTCCGAGGGGGAAGAGCTTTCTTT. This encodes CASSQDLRGGRAFF.

This clonotype was seen a few times. This chain joins TRBV7-3 and TRBJ2-7; D may be TRBD1 or TRBD2 (5 bases each). Germline V gene lookup returns CDR1 SGHTA and CDR2 FQGTGA. The CDR3 is made up of 13 amino acids. The V end lost 4 bases, the J end lost 5 bases, and 12 bases lay between the germline ends. CDR3 protein: CASSYSLGDEQYF. The CDR3 DNA sequence: TGTGCCAGCAGCTACTCGTTGGGGGACGAGCAGTACTTC. The complete variable domain, with remaining parts taken from reference TRBV7-3 and TRBJ2-7, reads GAGVSQTPSNKVTEKGKYVELRCDPISGHTALYWYRQSLGQGPEFLIYFQGTGAADDSGLPNDRFFAVRPEGSVSTLKIQRTERGDSAVYLCASSYSLGDEQYFGPGTRLTVT.

This chain links TRBV24-1 with TRBJ2-1; 8 positions agree with TRBD2. CDR1 KGHDR and CDR2 SFDVKD come from the germline V gene. This CDR3 spans 14 amino acids. Trimming cost V 7 bases and J 3 bases; bases outside gene matches: 4. The CDR3 sequence: CATSSGRNYNEQFF. The CDR3 bases are TGTGCCACCAGCAGCGGGAGAAACTACAATGAGCAGTTCTTC.

The table lists this clonotype with many counts. This chain uses TRBV28 with TRBJ1-3; TRBD1 matches at 10 bases. Per the germline V gene, CDR1 is MDHEN and CDR2 is SYDVKM. The CDR3 spans 15 residues. Trimming removed 5 bases from V and 4 bases from J; junction bases left unmatched: 5. This chain's CDR3 is CASSRTGQGGNTIYF. In DNA form, the CDR3 reads TGTGCCAGCAGTAGAACGGGACAGGGGGGAAACACCATATATTTT.

This clonotype came up many times. The chain links TRBV28 to TRBJ2-6; 8 bases line up with TRBD1. This CDR3 spans 18 amino acids. The ends lost 4 bases at V and 1 base at J; junction bases unmatched: 9. Germline values: CDR1 MDHEN, CDR2 SYDVKM. CDR3 DNA: TGTGCCAGCAGTTCATCCGGGACAGGACCTTCTGGGGCCAACGTCCTGACTTTC. Its protein is CASSSSGTGPSGANVLTF. The complete variable domain, with remaining parts taken from reference TRBV28 and TRBJ2-6, reads DVKVTQSSRYLVKRTGEKVFLECVQDMDHENMFWYRQDPGLGLRLIYFSYDVKMKEKGDIPEGYSVSREKKERFSLILESASTNQTSMYLCASSSSGTGPSGANVLTFGAGSRLTVL.

This clonotype was counted many times. V gene TRBV28 combines with J gene TRBJ2-3, with TRBD2 identical over 8 bases. V shed 8 bases and J 3 bases; nucleotides not matched to a gene: 4. From germline, CDR1 is MDHEN and CDR2 SYDVKM. The length of the CDR3 is 13 residues. CDR3 sequence reads: CASERERTDTQYF. CDR3 DNA sequence: TGTGCCAGCGAGCGGGAGAGGACAGATACGCAGTATTTT.

This chain joins TRBV7-2 and TRBJ2-7; possible D gene TRBD2, 6 bases. Germline lookup yields CDR1 SGHTA and CDR2 FQGNSA. The CDR3 totals 16 residues. The germline V and J ends were trimmed by 4 bases and 0 bases, with 16 bases remaining between them. Here the CDR3 reads CASSSSSASSSYEQYF. The DNA of the CDR3 is TGTGCCAGCAGCTCATCTAGCGCCAGCAGCTCCTACGAGCAGTACTTC.

A few counts support this clonotype. The V call is TRBV2, the J call TRBJ1-4; 9 bases are a match to TRBD1. The CDR3 runs to 14 residues. Germline values: CDR1 SNHLY, CDR2 FYNNEI. The trim removed 10 bases at V and 7 bases at J, leaving 10 bases unmatched. CDR3 DNA: TGTGCCACCCTCGGGGGACAGGGACTTGAAAAACTGTTTTTT. Translated, it gives CATLGGQGLEKLFF.

This clonotype was seen only a few times. The rearrangement joins TRBV29-1 to TRBJ2-1; TRBD2 might be the D (6 bases). The CDR3 is 17 amino acids. Germline V lookup: CDR1 SQVTM, CDR2 ANQGSEA. V shed 3 bases and J shed 0 bases, with 18 bases lying between them. The CDR3, as DNA: TGCAGCGTTGATGGAGTTGGGGGAGGACGCTCCTACAATGAGCAGTTCTTC. It translates to CSVDGVGGGRSYNEQFF.

The chain joins TRBV14 to TRBJ1-1; D might be TRBD1 (5 bases). The V and J ends lost 1 base and 6 bases respectively, with 12 bases between them. Germline V gene lookup returns CDR1 SGHDN and CDR2 FVKESK. This CDR3 is built from 14 residues. The CDR3 loop reads CASSQGTGVPEAFF. The CDR3, as DNA: TGTGCCAGCAGCCAAGGCACAGGAGTTCCTGAAGCTTTCTTT.

There are many counts of this clonotype. The V and J genes are TRBV12-3 or TRBV12-4 and TRBJ2-3; D remains ambiguous. The CDR3 is made up of 13 amino acids. Trimming pared 4 bases from V and 6 bases from J, leaving 11 bases between. CDR3 in DNA: TGTGCCAGCAGTTGGACCCCCGGGGATACGCAGTATTTT. Its protein is CASSWTPGDTQYF.

The rearrangement links TRBV6-5 to TRBJ1-1; D remains ambiguous. V lost 2 bases and J lost 1, with 11 bases in between. This CDR3 is built from 15 residues. Germline V gene data show CDR1 as MNHEY and CDR2 as SVGAGI. The chain's CDR3 is CASSYEGMGNTEAFF. The CDR3 DNA sequence: TGTGCCAGCAGTTACGAGGGAATGGGGAACACTGAAGCTTTCTTT.

The V gene is TRBV7-2, the J gene TRBJ2-5, with 8 nucleotides matching TRBD2. In germline, CDR1 is SGHTA, CDR2 FQGNSA. With V trimmed by 3 bases and J by 6 bases, 9 bases remained unmatched. CDR3 length: 15 residues. CDR3 protein: CASSLGLGAVQTQYF. DNA of the CDR3: TGTGCCAGCAGCTTGGGACTAGGGGCGGTGCAGACCCAGTACTTC.

This chain links TRBV5-1 with TRBJ1-1; no clear D. Deletions cut 4 bases from V and 1 base from J, with 11 bases between. Looked up from germline, CDR1 is SGHRS and CDR2 is YFSETQ. The CDR3 runs to 14 residues. The CDR3 sequence: CASSPGWGNTEAFF. The CDR3 DNA follows: TGCGCCAGCAGCCCGGGCTGGGGGAACACTGAAGCTTTCTTT.

This clonotype was detected ten times or more. This chain uses TRBV28 with TRBJ1-1; D may be TRBD1 (6 bases). CDR3 length: 15 amino acids. The V gene's germline CDR1 is MDHEN and CDR2 SYDVKM. The V end lost 2 bases, the J end lost 1 base, and 11 bases lay between the germline ends. The CDR3 DNA sequence: TGTGCCAGCAGTTTAACTGGGACAACGAACACTGAAGCTTTCTTT. This translates into CASSLTGTTNTEAFF.

This clonotype was counted a few times. The chain has TRBV24-1 and TRBJ2-1, with D maybe TRBD1 (5 bases). Germline values: CDR1 KGHDR, CDR2 SFDVKD. V was pared by 5 bases and J by 4 bases, with 11 bases between. The CDR3 runs to 14 residues. The CDR3 sequence is CATSALDKYNEQFF. DNA for the CDR3: TGTGCCACCAGTGCCCTGGACAAATACAATGAGCAGTTCTTC.

In its sample, this clonotype was seen a few times. CDR3 loop: CASSLFRDNEKLFF. The DNA of the CDR3 is TGTGCCAGCAGTTTATTCAGGGATAATGAAAAACTGTTTTTT. The chain joins TRBV28 to TRBJ1-4, with TRBD1 as a possible D gene (5 bases). Trimming took off 1 base at V and 4 bases at J, with 7 bases between the two ends. The CDR3 runs to 14 residues. The germline V gene encodes CDR1 MDHEN and CDR2 SYDVKM.

Only a few counts were recorded for this clonotype. V gene TRBV10-3 combines with J gene TRBJ2-1; 9 bases are shared with TRBD1. Germline V gene lookup returns CDR1 ENHRY and CDR2 SYGVKD. V lost 3 bases to trimming and J lost 4 bases; unmatched junction nucleotides: 4. CDR3 size: 15 residues. The CDR3 DNA is TGTGCCATCAGTGATAAAGGGACAGGGTACAATGAGCAGTTCTTC. Amino acid sequence: CAISDKGTGYNEQFF.